The rows below give T cell receptor beta chains drawn from one sample of a study of shared clonotypes between healthy human individuals. Assay: immunoSEQ multiplex PCR; the TCRdb copy retains only in-frame clones and omits some. The profile shows around 2,000,000 clones, approximately 94% of them singletons. What was sequenced was naive CD8+ T cells from PBMCs. The receptor source for this set is a man between 18 and 29 years old in good health. Some clones in this sample may be carry-over from other donors' samples. Each CDR3 is given with its conserved first and last residue. The D gene is left open where the match is weak. A clone size is listed for some rows: how often the clone was seen (once, few, many), or a class if it is expanded.

j_gene,abundance,d_gene,v_gene,CDR3nt,CDR3aa
TRBJ1-1,-,-,TRBV7-9,TGTGCCAGCAGGGGCACTGAAGCTTTCTTT,CASRGTEAFF
TRBJ1-5,-,-,TRBV5-6,TGTGCCAGCAGCTTGGCGGCAGGGTATAGCAATCAGCCCCAGCATTTT,CASSLAAGYSNQPQHF
TRBJ2-1,-,TRBD1,TRBV6-5,TGTGCCAGCAGTTTATCCCCAGGGGGCATGTGGTTCTTC,CASSLSPGGMWFF
TRBJ1-5,-,-,TRBV12-5,TGTGCTAGTGCCACAGAGAATCAGCCCCAGCATTTT,CASATENQPQHF
TRBJ2-1,-,-,TRBV28,TGTGCCAGCAGTTTGGGGCTCTCGAACGTAAATGAGCAGTTCTTC,CASSLGLSNVNEQFF
TRBJ1-3,-,TRBD1,TRBV7-6,TGTGCCAGCAGCGTGGACAGGACCTCTGGAAACACCATATATTTT,CASSVDRTSGNTIYF
TRBJ2-3,-,TRBD2,TRBV27,TGTGCCAGCAGTTTACGCCGGGAGGGCCTAAATATAGCAGATACGCAGTATTTT,CASSLRREGLNIADTQYF
TRBJ2-7,-,TRBD1,TRBV7-9,TGTGCCAGCAGCTCCCCCGGGACAGGGTTGTACGAGCAGTACTTC,CASSSPGTGLYEQYF
TRBJ2-7,-,-,TRBV28,TGTGCCAGCAGTTCAACGACTAGTTACGAGCAGTACTTC,CASSSTTSYEQYF
TRBJ2-7,once,TRBD1,TRBV27,TGTGCCAGCAGCCCCCAGACAGGGGTCCGCCAAGGCTACGAGCAGTACTTC,CASSPQTGVRQGYEQYF
TRBJ2-7,once,-,TRBV19,TGTGCCAGTAGCCCGGATCTGGGAACGGGCGAGCAGTACTTC,CASSPDLGTGEQYF
TRBJ2-3,-,TRBD2,TRBV9,TGTGCCAGCAGTCCGGGACTAGGGACAGATACGCAGTATTTT,CASSPGLGTDTQYF
TRBJ2-2,once,-,TRBV11-3,TGTGCCAGCAGCCCCGGCGGTGTACTGAACACCGGGGAGCTGTTTTTT,CASSPGGVLNTGELFF
TRBJ2-7,-,TRBD1,TRBV19,TGTGCCAGTAGTTATGACAGGGCGAACGAGCAGTACTTC,CASSYDRANEQYF
TRBJ2-1,-,TRBD2,TRBV29-1,TGCAGCGCCCACGGCGACCCTATTAGCGGGAGGTTTCTGAATGAGCAGTTCTTC,CSAHGDPISGRFLNEQFF
TRBJ2-7,once,-,TRBV18,TGTGCCAGCTCACCTAGGGGGGCCGACGAGCAGTACTTC,CASSPRGADEQYF
TRBJ2-4,-,TRBD1,TRBV7-9,TGTGCCAGCAGCCCCGGGACAGTTTTAGCCAAAAACATTCAGTACTTC,CASSPGTVLAKNIQYF
TRBJ2-1,-,TRBD2,TRBV27,TGTGCCAGCAGTTTTAGTTTGGCTAGCGGGATCTATGAGCAGTTCTTC,CASSFSLASGIYEQFF
TRBJ1-1,few,-,TRBV9,TGTGCCAGCAGCACCGAGGTGAACACTGAAGCTTTCTTT,CASSTEVNTEAFF
TRBJ2-3,-,TRBD2,TRBV7-3,TGTGCCAGCAGCTTATGGGCTAGCGGGACGTCGGGTACGCAGTATTTT,CASSLWASGTSGTQYF
TRBJ2-7,-,-,TRBV12-5,TGTGCTAGTGGTTCGCTCTCCTACGAGCAGTACTTC,CASGSLSYEQYF
TRBJ2-3,-,-,TRBV13,TGTGCCAGCAGCCAATGGAGGCTTGCAGATACGCAGTATTTT,CASSQWRLADTQYF
TRBJ1-1,-,-,TRBV6-4,TGTGCCAGCAGTGTTCCGAGGGGTCTTACTGAAGCTTTCTTT,CASSVPRGLTEAFF
TRBJ1-1,-,-,TRBV27,TGTGCCAGCAGTTTATCGGCCACAGGGAACACTGAAGCTTTCTTT,CASSLSATGNTEAFF
TRBJ1-1,-,-,TRBV6-5,TGTGCCAGTGGGGGGGAGGGTACAGGCACTGAAGCTTTCTTT,CASGGEGTGTEAFF
TRBJ2-1,-,TRBD1,TRBV25-1,TGTGCCAGCAGGGACAGGGGATCCTACAATGAGCAGTTCTTC,CASRDRGSYNEQFF
TRBJ1-1,-,TRBD1,TRBV25-1,TGTGCCAGCAGTGACATAGGGACAGGCTTCATGAACACTGAAGCTTTCTTT,CASSDIGTGFMNTEAFF
TRBJ2-1,-,TRBD2,TRBV14,TGTGCCAGCCTGCCCCTCGCGGGAGGGCGGAATGAGCAGTTCTTC,CASLPLAGGRNEQFF
TRBJ2-2,-,-,TRBV6-6,TGTGCCAGCAGTTACCCCCCTTTCGGGGAGCTGTTTTTT,CASSYPPFGELFF
TRBJ2-3,-,-,TRBV11-3,TGTGCCAGCAGCTTAGGATACGGACGCACAGATACGCAGTATTTT,CASSLGYGRTDTQYF
TRBJ2-7,-,-,TRBV6-6,TGTGCCAGCAGCCCCAACGGCTACGAGCAGTACTTC,CASSPNGYEQYF
TRBJ2-1,-,TRBD2,TRBV6-6,TGTGCCAGCAGTTACGAGACTAGCGGTTCCTACAATGAGCAGTTCTTC,CASSYETSGSYNEQFF
TRBJ2-3,-,TRBD2,TRBV7-9,TGTGCCAGCAGCATCCGGACTAGCGCAAGCACAGATACGCAGTATTTT,CASSIRTSASTDTQYF
TRBJ2-7,-,TRBD2,TRBV4-1,TGCGCCAGCAGTAAGATTGGACTAGCGGGAGACGAGCAGTACTTC,CASSKIGLAGDEQYF
TRBJ2-1,once,TRBD2,TRBV9,TGTGCCAGCAGCGTAGTAGCGGGAGAGGTCCATGAGCAGTTCTTC,CASSVVAGEVHEQFF
TRBJ1-1,once,-,TRBV7-2,TGTGCCAGCAGCTTAGTGGGGTTCATGAACACTGAAGCTTTCTTT,CASSLVGFMNTEAFF